Sequencing of this T cell receptor beta chain was carried out in a study of shared T cell receptors in the human thymus. The table came from immunoSEQ multiplex PCR; TCRdb's copy has only in-frame clones and leaves some out. The sample has 640,000 or so clones; around 87% are singletons. For this clone: Other DNA sequences of this sample code for an identical CDR3.

The V gene's germline CDR1 is SGHRS and CDR2 YFSETQ. With 6 bases removed from V and 3 bases from J, the gap between germline ends came to 17 bases. The CDR3 extends over 15 amino acids. Another study also made use of these data, one on human thymus T cells. In that study: The sample donors, healthy Finnish infants, were having corrective surgery for congenital heart defects. Obtained as resections during corrective heart surgery, the thymus tissue was then studied. Thymic and blood repertoires appeared to display a bias in their usage of V and J genes. A high degree of thymic repertoire overlap among unrelated individuals was reported in related research.

V usage is TRBV5-1 and J usage is TRBJ2-3; D may be TRBD1 (5 bases). Sequenced material: thymocytes. This TCR was sampled from a boy under two years old with a congenital heart defect. The CDR3 spells CASTEKGAWTDTQYF. CDR3 sequence (DNA): TGCGCCAGCACCGAGAAAGGGGCGTGGACAGATACGCAGTATTTT.